This TCR beta chain derives from a study of T cell responses to AZD1222 COVID-19 vaccine. Study conclusions and caveats: Among vaccine-associated CD4 TCRs, coverage spanned spike, with dominance at 160-218 and 743-854. Repertoires in all cases were sampled only once the peak T cell response had passed. Most donors were white British, females outnumbered males, and clonal diversity was possibly underestimated.

About this clone itself: What it recognizes is unknown.

The CDR3 totals 12 residues. CDR1 ENHRY and CDR2 SYGVKD come from the germline V gene. V was pared by 6 bases and J by 4 bases, with 7 bases between. Here immunoSEQ multiplex PCR was the method, and the copy in TCRdb shows in-frame clones only, minus some. Of approximately 150,000 clones in the sample, about 89% were seen once. This sequence was found in an adult who received the AZD1222 COVID-19 vaccine. The rearrangement links TRBV10-3 to TRBJ1-5, with unresolved D. This specimen was peripheral blood, taken 28 days after the second AZD1222 dose. CDR3 nucleotide sequence: TGTGCCATCAGCGACACGAATCAGCCCCAGCATTTT. It codes for CAISDTNQPQHF.